This paragraph reports one TCR beta chain. Its cognate antigen is unknown. The data belong to a study of CD8 T cells in ankylosing spondylitis. Notes on the study in general: Disease-linked clones reportedly showed significant enrichment in matched ankylosing spondylitis synovial fluid. Relatively rare in peripheral blood, disease-linked clones were also CD8+. Roughly 8 highly homologous variants formed a TCR beta motif that appeared characteristic of ankylosing spondylitis blood.

V shed 8 bases and J 2 bases; nucleotides not matched to a gene: 15. The CDR3 runs 18 residues. The germline gives CDR1 MGHDK, CDR2 SYGVNS. Quantitative 5'-RACE was performed with molecular barcodes, and it yielded the TCR beta libraries. TCRdb used MiXCR to reprocess the 5' RACE reads, holding one entry per CDR3 protein. The table records fewer than 400,000 distinct CDR3 sequences, more than 20% of them present only once. The receptor's source is a male donor with ankylosing spondylitis. The chain is built from TRBV25-1 and TRBJ2-1, with 10 bases fitting TRBD2. The sample comprised blood, either unsorted or a sorted T cell fraction (not recorded which). CDR3 nucleotide sequence: TGTGCCAGCTCCGACCCCCTAGCGGGAGACCTCACCTACAATGAGCAGTTCTTC. It codes for CASSDPLAGDLTYNEQFF.